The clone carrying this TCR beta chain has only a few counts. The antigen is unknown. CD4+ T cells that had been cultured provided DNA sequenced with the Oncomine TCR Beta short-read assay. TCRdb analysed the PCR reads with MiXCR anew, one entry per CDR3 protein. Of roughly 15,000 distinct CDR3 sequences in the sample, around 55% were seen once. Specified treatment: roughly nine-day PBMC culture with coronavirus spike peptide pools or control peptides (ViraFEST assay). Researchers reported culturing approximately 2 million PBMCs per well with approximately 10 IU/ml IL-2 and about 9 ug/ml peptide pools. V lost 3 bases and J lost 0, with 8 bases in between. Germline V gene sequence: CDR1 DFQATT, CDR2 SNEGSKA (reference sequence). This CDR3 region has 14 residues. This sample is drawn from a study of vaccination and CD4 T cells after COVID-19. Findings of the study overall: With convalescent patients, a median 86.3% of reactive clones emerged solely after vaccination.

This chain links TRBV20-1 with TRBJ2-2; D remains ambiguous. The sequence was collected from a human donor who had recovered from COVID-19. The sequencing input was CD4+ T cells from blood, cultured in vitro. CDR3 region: CSASRWANTGELFF. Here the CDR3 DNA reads TGCAGTGCTAGTCGCTGGGCGAACACCGGGGAGCTGTTTTTT.